A single sample gave rise to the 28 T cell receptor beta chains below, sequenced in a study of cytomegalovirus exposure and HLA in healthy donors (dated by TCRdb to 2017 to 2019). The method was the immunoSEQ multiplex PCR assay. For the multiplex PCR, a mixture combining 60 forward primers for TCR Vbeta segments and 13 reverse primers for TCR Jbeta segments was used. In its TCRdb copy, this immuneACCESS table keeps in-frame sequences only and misses some clones. Where compared with another copy, unresolved V genes explain less than half of these, and the others have no known cause. The sample table shows tens of thousands of clones, and approximately 81% are seen once. The ten largest clonotypes hold 22% of the sample. The sequenced sample consisted of PBMCs. The origin of the receptors is a woman aged 25 to 45 in good health and CMV-seropositive.

This clone has just one count. The chain carries TRBV4-3 and TRBJ2-1; the D gene is possibly TRBD2 (5 bases). CDR3 size: 15 residues. V lost 4 bases, J lost 2 bases, and 12 bases lay in between. Per the germline V gene, CDR1 is LGHNA and CDR2 is YSLEER. CDR3 nucleotide sequence: TGCGCCAGCAGCCCCTCTGGCGGGCCCTACAATGAGCAGTTCTTC. Translated: CASSPSGGPYNEQFF.

V usage is TRBV4-2 and J usage is TRBJ1-3, with D unresolved. This CDR3 is 15 amino acids long. Germline assignment: CDR1 LGHNA and CDR2 YNFKEQ. Deletions cut 1 base from V and 0 bases from J, with 7 bases between. The CDR3 region has the DNA TGTGCCAGCAGCCAAGTACAGAGCTCTGGAAACACCATATATTTT. This codes for CASSQVQSSGNTIYF.

V gene TRBV29-1 combines with J gene TRBJ2-7, with 9 nucleotides matching TRBD1. Germline CDR1 SQVTM, CDR2 ANQGSEA. V lost 6 bases to trimming and J lost 0 bases; unmatched junction nucleotides: 6. The CDR3 extends over 14 amino acids. The CDR3 DNA follows: TGCAGCGTGGCGGGACAGGGAAGCTCCTACGAGCAGTACTTC. Its translation: CSVAGQGSSYEQYF.

The CDR3 region is CASSLPGERDTQYF. CDR3 coding DNA: TGTGCCAGCAGCTTACCAGGGGAACGGGATACGCAGTATTTT. The chain uses TRBV7-9 and TRBJ2-3; tentative D call: TRBD1 (6 bases). With 2 bases removed from V and 6 bases from J, the gap between germline ends came to 12 bases. Germline assignment: CDR1 SEHNR and CDR2 FQNEAQ (reference sequence). This CDR3 contains 14 residues. The full variable domain, rest sourced from reference TRBV7-9 and TRBJ2-3, is DTGVSQNPRHKITKRGQNVTFRCDPISEHNRLYWYRQTLGQGPEFLTYFQNEAQLEKSRLLSDRFSAERPKGSFSTLEIQRTEQGDSAMYLCASSLPGERDTQYFGPGTRLTVL.

The DNA of the CDR3 is TGTGCCAGCAGTTTCACAGGGGATAGGAATGAGCAGTTCTTC. Translated, it gives CASSFTGDRNEQFF. The chain recombines TRBV27 with TRBJ2-1; TRBD1 aligns across 7 bases. The germline V gene encodes CDR1 MNHEY and CDR2 SMNVEV (reference sequence). CDR3 length: 14 amino acids. The V gene end was trimmed by 3 bases and the J gene end by 7 bases; junction bases not matched to a gene: 6.

V gene TRBV6-1 combines with J gene TRBJ2-1; 11 positions match TRBD2. The length of the CDR3 is 16 residues. V shed 4 bases and J 2 bases; nucleotides not matched to a gene: 4. Germline loops: CDR1 MNHNS, CDR2 SASEGT. Here the CDR3 reads CASSVSGRAAYNEQFF. DNA for the CDR3: TGTGCCAGCAGTGTTAGCGGGAGGGCCGCCTACAATGAGCAGTTCTTC.

The genes are TRBV29-1 and TRBJ1-5; 8 bases line up with TRBD1. The CDR3 spans 15 residues. Per germline, CDR1 SQVTM and CDR2 ANQGSEA. With V trimmed by 6 bases and J by 2 bases, 9 bases remained unmatched. CDR3 coding DNA: TGCAGCGTACTTACAGGGGGATCGCGCAATCAGCCCCAGCATTTT. Its translation: CSVLTGGSRNQPQHF. The entire variable domain, with the rest obtained from reference TRBV29-1 and TRBJ1-5, is as follows: SAVISQKPSRDICQRGTSLTIQCQVDSQVTMMFWYRQQPGQSLTLIATANQGSEATYESGFVIDKFPISRPNLTFSTLTVSNMSPEDSSIYLCSVLTGGSRNQPQHFGDGTRLSIL.

This clone appeared once. The V call is TRBV28, the J call TRBJ1-5; 9 bases line up with TRBD1. Looked up from germline, CDR1 is MDHEN and CDR2 is SYDVKM. The CDR3 runs 14 residues. This CDR3 reads CANSGTGNVQPQHF. CDR3 coding DNA: TGTGCTAACTCCGGGACAGGGAATGTTCAGCCCCAGCATTTT. Combining the CDR3 with reference TRBV28 and TRBJ1-5 gives the whole variable domain DVKVTQSSRYLVKRTGEKVFLECVQDMDHENMFWYRQDPGLGLRLIYFSYDVKMKEKGDIPEGYSVSREKKERFSLILESASTNQTSMYLCANSGTGNVQPQHFGDGTRLSIL.

This rearrangement joins TRBV29-1 to TRBJ2-1, with TRBD1 matching 10 bases. Per germline, CDR1 SQVTM and CDR2 ANQGSEA. J gave up 8 bases and V 3 bases, and 4 bases lay outside the gene matches. This CDR3 contains 13 residues. The DNA for the CDR3 is TGCAGCGTTGAGGGACAGGGGCGGGATGAGCAGTTCTTC. Protein: CSVEGQGRDEQFF.

This clone was seen only a few times. The chain uses TRBV5-1 and TRBJ1-1; no reliable D call. The V gene lost 3 bases and the J gene lost 1 base, with 7 bases spanning the gap. The CDR3 loop spans 13 amino acids. Germline loops: CDR1 SGHRS, CDR2 YFSETQ. CDR3 region: CASSYEGNTEAFF. DNA for the CDR3: TGCGCCAGCAGCTACGAGGGGAACACTGAAGCTTTCTTT.

The rearrangement links TRBV5-1 to TRBJ2-5, with D tentatively TRBD2 (6 bases). Trimming stripped 4 bases from V and 3 bases from J, with 16 bases between. Germline CDR1 is SGHRS and CDR2 is YFSETQ. The CDR3 consists of 15 residues. Here the CDR3 reads CASSRSGGKEETQYF. CDR3 DNA sequence: TGCGCCAGCAGCCGCTCCGGGGGAAAAGAAGAGACCCAGTACTTC.

The rearrangement joins TRBV9 to TRBJ1-1; 7 bases align to TRBD1. This CDR3 spans 14 amino acids. V trimming: 4 bases; J trimming: 3 bases; junction bases outside the gene matches: 6. Germline V gene sequence: CDR1 SGDLS, CDR2 YYNGEE. The CDR3 spells CASSRTGGDTEAFF. The CDR3 DNA reads as TGTGCCAGCAGCAGGACAGGTGGAGACACTGAAGCTTTCTTT. Drawing the rest from reference TRBV9 and TRBJ1-1, the complete variable domain is DSGVTQTPKHLITATGQRVTLRCSPRSGDLSVYWYQQSLDQGLQFLIQYYNGEERAKGNILERFSAQQFPDLHSELNLSSLELGDSALYFCASSRTGGDTEAFFGQGTRLTVV.

The rearrangement links TRBV19 to TRBJ2-7; weak D call: TRBD2 (6 bases). The CDR3 totals 13 residues. V was trimmed by 2 bases and J by 2 bases, leaving 7 bases between them. CDR1 and CDR2 (germline): LNHDA, SQIVND (reference sequence). CDR3 DNA: TGTGCCAGTAGTATAACGGGGGCCTACGAGCAGTACTTC. Protein: CASSITGAYEQYF.

The chain is built from TRBV2 and TRBJ2-3, with 15 bases that match TRBD2. The CDR3 contains 19 residues. The V gene end was trimmed by 6 bases and the J gene end by 0 bases; junction bases not matched to a gene: 10. The germline V gene has CDR1 SNHLY and CDR2 FYNNEI. The CDR3 sequence is CASRTGLAGGPSSTDTQYF. DNA of the CDR3: TGTGCCAGCAGAACGGGACTAGCGGGAGGCCCCTCTAGCACAGATACGCAGTATTTT.

This chain uses TRBV29-1 with TRBJ1-4; a weak D match, TRBD1 (5 bases). Germline V CDR1 and CDR2: SQVTM, ANQGSEA. This CDR3 has 13 amino acids. V was trimmed by 5 bases and J by 3 bases, leaving 10 bases between them. In DNA form, the CDR3 reads TGCAGCGTTTCGACAGAAGCTAATGAAAAACTGTTTTTT. It is translated as CSVSTEANEKLFF.

The CDR3 nucleotides are TGCGCCAGCAGTGAGGAGGGCAATCAGCCCCAGCATTTT. This gives the protein CASSEEGNQPQHF. The chain employs TRBV10-1 and TRBJ1-5, with unresolved D. CDR3 size: 13 residues. In germline, CDR1 is WNHNN, CDR2 SYGVQD (reference sequence). Trimming removed 2 bases from V and 2 bases from J, with 4 bases in between.

The chain joins TRBV2 to TRBJ2-1; 9 bases map to TRBD2. The CDR3 has 14 amino acids. Germline trimming cut 6 bases from V and 7 bases from J; bases unmatched to any gene: 7. Germline loops: CDR1 SNHLY, CDR2 FYNNEI. This chain's CDR3 is CASSVSGSRNEQFF. The CDR3 DNA reads as TGTGCCAGCAGCGTTAGCGGGAGTAGGAATGAGCAGTTCTTC.

This clone was observed once. The chain is built from TRBV9 and TRBJ1-1, with D perhaps matching TRBD1 (5 bases). The CDR3 covers 14 residues. The V gene's germline CDR1 is SGDLS and CDR2 YYNGEE. Trimming cost V 0 bases and J 3 bases, with 9 bases left between them. CDR3 sequence: CASSVEIRDTEAFF. The CDR3 nucleotides read TGTGCCAGCAGCGTAGAGATCAGGGACACTGAAGCTTTCTTT.

With regard to this clone: The junction shows a germline mismatch at one end, possibly a read error. The chain employs TRBV28 and TRBJ1-2; D call uncertain. The CDR3 extends over 12 amino acids. Germline CDR1 and CDR2: MDHEN and SYDVKM. The CDR3 here is CASKYARQAPSF. CDR3 coding DNA: TGTGCCAGCAAGTACGCTCGCCAGGCACCCTCCTTC.

This clone has a handful of counts. The V call is TRBV2, the J call TRBJ1-2; 10 nucleotides match TRBD1. The CDR3 loop spans 14 amino acids. The V gene's germline CDR1 is SNHLY and CDR2 FYNNEI. V gave up 5 bases and J gave up 8 bases; unmatched junction bases: 8. The CDR3 DNA reads TGTGCCAGCAGTCCCGACAGGGGGCCGGGAGGCTACACCTTC. Translating it yields CASSPDRGPGGYTF.

The chain uses TRBV5-4 and TRBJ2-7; possibly TRBD1 for D (6 bases). The CDR3 contains 14 residues. Looked up from germline, CDR1 is SGHNT and CDR2 is YYREEE (reference sequence). The V and J ends lost 2 bases and 4 bases respectively, with 13 bases between them. CDR3 in DNA: TGTGCCAGCAGCTTCCGGGACACTCGGTACGAGCAGTACTTC. Translation gives CASSFRDTRYEQYF. Based on the CDR3 plus reference TRBV5-4 and TRBJ2-7, the full variable domain is ETGVTQSPTHLIKTRGQQVTLRCSSQSGHNTVSWYQQALGQGPQFIFQYYREEENGRGNFPPRFSGLQFPNYSSELNVNALELDDSALYLCASSFRDTRYEQYFGPGTRLTVT.

DNA for the CDR3: TGTGCCAGCAGCTCCTCCCGGACAGGCAACTATGGCTACACCTTC. Translated: CASSSSRTGNYGYTF. V is TRBV5-6 and J is TRBJ1-2, with 7 bases matching TRBD1. This CDR3 comprises 15 residues. Germline-derived CDR1 and CDR2 are SGHDT and YYEEEE. V dropped 3 bases and J dropped 2; count of bases not matched to a gene: 7.

The chain employs TRBV20-1 and TRBJ1-2, with D possibly matching TRBD1 (6 bases). Germline CDR1 DFQATT, CDR2 SNEGSKA (reference sequence). V was shortened by 6 bases and J by 7 bases, with 12 bases between the two germline ends. The CDR3 is 11 residues long. CDR3: CSATTGGGYTF. The CDR3 region has the DNA TGCAGTGCAACGACAGGTGGTGGCTACACCTTC.

This clone was observed a few times. V gene TRBV5-4 combines with J gene TRBJ2-2; no firm D call. The CDR3 consists of 12 residues. With 4 bases removed from V and 4 bases from J, the gap between germline ends came to 5 bases. The germline gives CDR1 SGHNT, CDR2 YYREEE (reference sequence). CDR3 nucleotide sequence: TGTGCCAGCAGCCCATTCACCGGGGAGCTGTTTTTT. Translating gives CASSPFTGELFF.

The V call is TRBV4-2, the J call TRBJ2-1; 9 bases match TRBD2. The CDR3 extends over 15 amino acids. Trimming took 1 base from V and 4 from J; bases not matched to a gene: 2. Germline CDR1 and CDR2: LGHNA and YNFKEQ. The CDR3 sequence is CASSQGLADYNEQFF. The CDR3 bases are TGTGCCAGCAGCCAAGGACTAGCGGATTACAATGAGCAGTTCTTC.

This clone has a handful of counts. The chain uses TRBV5-1 and TRBJ1-1, with D possibly being TRBD1 (5 bases). Deletions cut 7 bases from V and 5 bases from J, with 15 bases between. Germline-derived CDR1 and CDR2 are SGHRS and YFSETQ. CDR3 size: 13 residues. DNA for the CDR3: TGCGCCAGCCCCGGGGGGAGGAAAACTGAAGCTTTCTTT. This translates into CASPGGRKTEAFF.

Only one count was recorded for this clone. This chain links TRBV4-2 with TRBJ1-2; maybe TRBD1 (5 bases). The CDR3 runs 15 residues. Trimming removed 0 bases at V and 4 bases at J, with 12 bases between. From germline, CDR1 is LGHNA and CDR2 YNFKEQ. The CDR3 loop is CASSQDQSRVYGYTF. The CDR3 DNA reads TGTGCCAGCAGCCAAGATCAATCCAGGGTCTATGGCTACACCTTC.

The chain is built from TRBV7-9 and TRBJ2-4; the D is unclear. CDR1 and CDR2 from the germline V gene are SEHNR and FQNEAQ (reference sequence). Trimming stripped 6 bases from V and 4 bases from J, with 13 bases between. This CDR3 contains 14 residues. The CDR3 here is CASSLSSGKNIQYF. Written as DNA, the CDR3 is TGTGCCAGCAGTTTATCCTCCGGGAAAAACATTCAGTACTTC.